One sample yielded the 25 T cell receptor beta chains listed below, sequenced in a study of cytomegalovirus exposure and HLA in healthy donors. Profiling relied on immunoSEQ multiplex PCR, and the TCRdb table lists in-frame clones only, not all of them. The table has some 84,000 clones, roughly 93% seen once. The material sequenced was PBMCs. The receptors here all came from a man aged 25 to 40 in good health and CMV-seronegative.

CDR3 nucleotide sequence: TGTGCCTGGAGTGAAGGAAGGGGCAGCGGGGAGCTGTTTTTT. Protein sequence: CAWSEGRGSGELFF. The chain couples TRBV30 to TRBJ2-2; D is perhaps TRBD1 (5 bases). Per germline, CDR1 GTSNPN and CDR2 SVGIG (reference sequence). This CDR3 has 14 residues. Trimming removed 1 base from V and 7 bases from J, with 13 bases in between.

The gene calls are TRBV19 and TRBJ1-4; a possible D gene is TRBD1 (6 bases). In germline, CDR1 is LNHDA, CDR2 SQIVND (reference sequence). The V and J ends lost 3 bases and 4 bases respectively, with 9 bases between them. The CDR3 runs to 14 residues. For the CDR3, the DNA is TGTGCCAGTAGTATCGGACAGAATAATGAAAAACTGTTTTTT. Encoded protein: CASSIGQNNEKLFF.

The gene calls are TRBV4-2 and TRBJ2-2; D unclear. Looked up from germline, CDR1 is LGHNA and CDR2 is YNFKEQ. The V and J ends lost 3 bases and 7 bases respectively, with 12 bases between them. This CDR3 comprises 14 residues. Here the CDR3 reads CASSQTLVGGELFF. DNA of the CDR3: TGTGCCAGCAGCCAGACTCTTGTGGGCGGGGAGCTGTTTTTT.

The V call is TRBV6-6, the J call TRBJ2-7; TRBD1 aligns across 8 bases. Germline CDR1 and CDR2: MNHNY and SVGAGI (reference sequence). With V trimmed by 5 bases and J by 2 bases, 2 bases remained unmatched. The CDR3 loop spans 13 amino acids. The CDR3 loop is CASSRTGTYEQYF. In DNA, the CDR3 is TGTGCCAGCAGTCGGACAGGGACCTACGAGCAGTACTTC.

V and J are TRBV6-6 and TRBJ2-3; 9 bases are shared with TRBD2. The ends lost 5 bases at V and 2 bases at J; junction bases unmatched: 8. CDR1 and CDR2 from the germline V gene are MNHNY and SVGAGI (reference sequence). The CDR3 runs to 16 residues. The CDR3: CASSQLPSGATDTQYF. The CDR3 DNA is TGTGCCAGCAGTCAACTTCCTAGCGGGGCCACAGATACGCAGTATTTT.

The chain links TRBV6-5 to TRBJ2-6; unclear D gene. The V and J ends lost 0 bases and 6 bases respectively, with 12 bases between them. Germline CDR1 and CDR2: MNHEY and SVGAGI. CDR3 length: 16 amino acids. The CDR3 nucleotides read TGTGCCAGCAGTTACTCGGGCAGGTGGCCGGCCAACGTCCTGACTTTC. Amino acids: CASSYSGRWPANVLTF.

V gene TRBV11-2 combines with J gene TRBJ2-1; TRBD2 aligns across 9 bases. The CDR3 sequence is 15 residues long. From germline, CDR1 is SGHAT and CDR2 FQNNGV. J was trimmed by 8 bases and V by 5 bases; bases with no gene match: 10. The CDR3 DNA reads TGTGCCAGCAGCGGCCTAGCGGGGTCTCGCGATGAGCAGTTCTTC. This gives the protein CASSGLAGSRDEQFF.

The genes are TRBV5-1 and TRBJ1-1; D not certain. Trimming removed 7 bases from V and 4 bases from J, with 14 bases in between. The germline V gene has CDR1 SGHRS and CDR2 YFSETQ. The CDR3 length is 13 residues. DNA of the CDR3: TGCGCCAGCGGCTCGGTCTCTATCACTGAAGCTTTCTTT. It encodes CASGSVSITEAFF.

CDR3 region: CASSLERGSAQYF. For the CDR3, the DNA is TGTGCCAGCAGCTTAGAGCGGGGATCGGCCCAGTACTTC. The V call is TRBV7-2, the J call TRBJ2-5; the match to TRBD2 covers 7 bases. The CDR3 spans 13 residues. V lost 1 base to trimming and J lost 9 bases; unmatched junction nucleotides: 5. Per the germline V gene, CDR1 is SGHTA and CDR2 is FQGNSA. The whole variable domain, remainder taken from reference TRBV7-2 and TRBJ2-5, is GAGVSQSPSNKVTEKGKDVELRCDPISGHTALYWYRQSLGQGLEFLIYFQGNSAPDKSGLPSDRFSAERTGGSVSTLTIQRTQQEDSAVYLCASSLERGSAQYFGPGTRLLVL.

The chain uses TRBV7-9 and TRBJ2-7; 9 nucleotides match TRBD1. The CDR3 is 14 amino acids. Unmatched junction bases numbered 7, after V lost 5 bases and J lost 5 bases. Germline V gives CDR1 SEHNR, CDR2 FQNEAQ (reference sequence). CDR3 loop: CASSPTGTGNEQYF. The CDR3 DNA sequence: TGTGCCAGCAGCCCGACCGGGACAGGGAACGAGCAGTACTTC.

CDR3 sequence reads: CASSESGQGEVGNQPQHF. Here the CDR3 DNA reads TGTGCCAGCAGTGAATCGGGACAGGGCGAAGTAGGCAATCAGCCCCAGCATTTT. The chain is built from TRBV25-1 and TRBJ1-5; 9 bases match TRBD1. The ends lost 1 base at V and 2 bases at J; junction bases unmatched: 9. CDR1 is MGHDK and CDR2 is SYGVNS in the germline V gene. This CDR3 is built from 18 residues.

The chain joins TRBV7-8 to TRBJ2-7; TRBD1 matches 9 bases. The CDR3 totals 15 residues. The germline V gene encodes CDR1 SGHVS and CDR2 FQNEAQ. Germline trimming cut 5 bases from V and 5 bases from J; bases unmatched to any gene: 10. The chain's CDR3 is CASSHIGTGRNEQYF. CDR3 bases: TGTGCCAGCAGCCACATCGGGACAGGGAGGAACGAGCAGTACTTC. Complete variable domain (other parts from reference TRBV7-8 and TRBJ2-7): GAGVSQSPRYKVAKRGQDVALRCDPISGHVSLFWYQQALGQGPEFLTYFQNEAQLDKSGLPSDRFFAERPEGSVSTLKIQRTQQEDSAVYLCASSHIGTGRNEQYFGPGTRLTVT.

The chain employs TRBV2 and TRBJ2-7; TRBD1 is a possible D gene (6 bases). The germline V gene has CDR1 SNHLY and CDR2 FYNNEI. V lost 6 bases and J 2 bases, leaving 11 bases between the germline ends. The CDR3 length is 13 residues. Here the CDR3 reads CASRVDRTYEQYF. In DNA form, the CDR3 reads TGTGCCAGCAGAGTGGACAGAACCTACGAGCAGTACTTC.

V gene TRBV7-9 combines with J gene TRBJ1-2, with D perhaps matching TRBD1 (5 bases). Germline V lookup: CDR1 SEHNR, CDR2 FQNEAQ (reference sequence). CDR3 length: 13 amino acids. V was pared by 1 base and J by 7 bases, with 10 bases between. CDR3 protein: CASSLGGAAGYTF. The CDR3 nucleotides are TGTGCCAGCAGCTTAGGCGGGGCGGCTGGCTACACCTTC.

This clone was recorded once. The CDR3 reads CSVDEGALNEKLFF. Here the CDR3 DNA reads TGCAGCGTTGATGAGGGGGCGCTAAATGAAAAACTGTTTTTT. The chain combines TRBV29-1 with TRBJ1-4, with 7 bases lining up with TRBD1. The junction had 6 bases not matched to a gene; V was cut back by 3 bases and J by 5 bases. The CDR3 length is 14 residues. Germline CDR1 SQVTM, CDR2 ANQGSEA.

In nucleotides, the CDR3 is TGTGCCAGTAGTACCTTAGACACGAATGAAGCTTTCTTT. Encoded protein: CASSTLDTNEAFF. The rearrangement uses TRBV19 and TRBJ1-1, with D unresolved. Per the germline V gene, CDR1 is LNHDA and CDR2 is SQIVND (reference sequence). Trimming took 4 bases from V and 7 from J, leaving 13 bases between them. The CDR3 extends over 13 amino acids.

The chain uses TRBV6-4 and TRBJ2-6, with 8 bases lining up with TRBD2. The CDR3 is made up of 19 amino acids. V was pared by 2 bases and J by 2 bases, with 11 bases of the junction left unmatched. Germline CDR1 MRHNA, CDR2 SNTAGT. DNA for the CDR3: TGTGCCAGCAGTGACAGGAGAGGGCGGGGGGCGCCTGGGGCCAACGTCCTGACTTTC. Translation gives CASSDRRGRGAPGANVLTF.

This clone is a singleton in its sample. The chain couples TRBV5-1 to TRBJ2-7; 9 bases agree with TRBD1. Germline V gives CDR1 SGHRS, CDR2 YFSETQ. J lost 2 bases, V lost 1 base, and 7 bases had no gene match. The CDR3 length is 16 residues. CDR3 DNA: TGCGCCAGCAGCTTGACCCGGACAGGGGAGCCCTACGAGCAGTACTTC. Translating it yields CASSLTRTGEPYEQYF.

The chain employs TRBV4-2 and TRBJ1-3; possible D gene TRBD1, 6 bases. Trimming took off 0 bases at V and 0 bases at J, with 9 bases between the two ends. This CDR3 spans 16 amino acids. Germline V gene data show CDR1 as LGHNA and CDR2 as YNFKEQ. CDR3 sequence (DNA): TGTGCCAGCAGCCAAGAGGGACAAACCTCTGGAAACACCATATATTTT. Translating it yields CASSQEGQTSGNTIYF.

The chain combines TRBV28 with TRBJ2-5, with D perhaps TRBD1 (6 bases). The germline V and J ends were trimmed by 3 bases and 3 bases, with 14 bases remaining between them. The germline V gene has CDR1 MDHEN and CDR2 SYDVKM. This CDR3 comprises 15 residues. The CDR3 region is CASSFGTTLEETQYF. CDR3 nucleotide sequence: TGTGCCAGCAGTTTCGGGACAACGCTTGAAGAGACCCAGTACTTC.

V and J are TRBV2 and TRBJ1-2; TRBD1 is a possible D gene (5 bases). The CDR3 runs to 14 residues. V was shortened by 10 bases and J by 5 bases, with 20 bases between the two germline ends. Germline assignment: CDR1 SNHLY and CDR2 FYNNEI. The CDR3 nucleotides are TGTGCCACCACCCACAGGTCCTCTGGGTATGGCTACACCTTC. As protein: CATTHRSSGYGYTF.

This chain uses TRBV19 with TRBJ1-5, with 7 bases fitting TRBD1. Germline CDR1 is LNHDA and CDR2 is SQIVND (reference sequence). V lost 3 bases to trimming and J lost 6 bases; unmatched junction nucleotides: 8. This CDR3 region has 15 residues. The CDR3 nucleotides are TGTGCCAGTAGTATCACCAGGGGGTCGGGTCAGCCCCAGCATTTT. As protein: CASSITRGSGQPQHF. Full variable domain (missing parts from reference TRBV19 and TRBJ1-5): DGGITQSPKYLFRKEGQNVTLSCEQNLNHDAMYWYRQDPGQGLRLIYYSQIVNDFQKGDIAEGYSVSREKKESFPLTVTSAQKNPTAFYLCASSITRGSGQPQHFGDGTRLSIL.

The gene calls are TRBV28 and TRBJ2-7; 10 bases agree with TRBD2. Per the germline V gene, CDR1 is MDHEN and CDR2 is SYDVKM. The CDR3 contains 13 residues. The junction had 5 bases not matched to a gene; V was cut back by 8 bases and J by 4 bases. CDR3 DNA: TGTGCCAGCCTTAGCGGGGGGAGGTACGAGCAGTACTTC. The encoded protein is CASLSGGRYEQYF. Together with reference TRBV28 and TRBJ2-7, the CDR3 gives the full variable domain: DVKVTQSSRYLVKRTGEKVFLECVQDMDHENMFWYRQDPGLGLRLIYFSYDVKMKEKGDIPEGYSVSREKKERFSLILESASTNQTSMYLCASLSGGRYEQYFGPGTRLTVT.

The rearrangement links TRBV28 to TRBJ2-5, with D tentatively TRBD2 (5 bases). Germline assignment: CDR1 MDHEN and CDR2 SYDVKM. This CDR3 contains 15 residues. Trimming took 5 bases from V and 7 from J, leaving 20 bases between them. CDR3: CASSRALIGEGTQYF. DNA for the CDR3: TGTGCCAGCAGTCGGGCCCTGATAGGCGAGGGGACCCAGTACTTC.

The rearrangement uses TRBV2 and TRBJ1-1, with D perhaps TRBD1 (6 bases). The CDR3 length is 14 residues. V was cut by 2 bases and J by 1 base, with 8 bases left in between. Germline loops: CDR1 SNHLY, CDR2 FYNNEI. CDR3 DNA sequence: TGTGCCAGCAGTGAATTAGGGGGGAACACTGAAGCTTTCTTT. Encoded protein: CASSELGGNTEAFF.